Listed below are T cell receptor beta chains from one sample, sequenced in a study of control samples from healthy donors and cancer patients. Assay used: immunoSEQ multiplex PCR; TCRdb lists only in-frame clones, some missing. The data show 100,000 to 150,000 clones, 80% to 95% seen once. Input material: blood. The receptors shown here come from a man between 18 and 29 years old in good health. The CDR3 runs from the conserved cysteine through the conserved F or W. Each record gives: CDR3 DNA, CDR3 protein, D gene, J gene, clone size, V gene. D genes are given only for firm matches. The size of a clone is reported for some rows only, either as once, few or many, or as a class for expanded clones.

TGTGCCAGCAGACCAATGGGGTTCTATGGCTACACCTTC,CASRPMGFYGYTF,-,TRBJ1-2,-,TRBV6-5
TGTGCCAGCAGCTGGGGACAGGGTGACACTGAAGCTTTCTTT,CASSWGQGDTEAFF,TRBD1,TRBJ1-1,-,TRBV5-4
TGTGCCAGCTACGATCTTAACTATGGCTACACCTTC,CASYDLNYGYTF,-,TRBJ1-2,-,TRBV6-5
TGTGCCAGCTCACCGGGGCCGCGCACAGATACGCAGTATTTT,CASSPGPRTDTQYF,-,TRBJ2-3,-,TRBV18
TGCGCCAGCAGCGTAAGGACAGCCCAGGACTATGGCTACACCTTC,CASSVRTAQDYGYTF,-,TRBJ1-2,-,TRBV4-1
TGTGCCAGCAGCTGGGGACGATCTAGCACAGATACGCAGTATTTT,CASSWGRSSTDTQYF,-,TRBJ2-3,-,TRBV11-3
TGCGCCAGCAGCCAAGGTGGAGGCTACACCTTC,CASSQGGGYTF,-,TRBJ1-2,-,TRBV4-1
TGCAGCGTTGAAGAGCGTTACTATGGCTACACCTTC,CSVEERYYGYTF,-,TRBJ1-2,few,TRBV29-1
TGTGCCAGCAGCAGGAGTAATGAAAAACTGTTTTTT,CASSRSNEKLFF,-,TRBJ1-4,-,TRBV6-5
TGTGCCAGCAGCTTAGAGCGGGGGGCGGCCGGGGAGCTGTTTTTT,CASSLERGAAGELFF,TRBD2,TRBJ2-2,-,TRBV7-2
TGTGCCGGAAGACAGGGGGCAAAGGATGGCTACACCTTC,CAGRQGAKDGYTF,TRBD1,TRBJ1-2,-,TRBV2
TGTGCCAGCAGTTTATCCTGGGATCAGCCCCAGCATTTT,CASSLSWDQPQHF,-,TRBJ1-5,-,TRBV27
TGTGCCAGCAGCTTAAGGGAGGATGGCTACACCTTC,CASSLREDGYTF,-,TRBJ1-2,-,TRBV6-2/TRBV6-3
TGTGCCAGCAGCCTCGGAGAAGATACGCAGTATTTT,CASSLGEDTQYF,-,TRBJ2-3,-,TRBV12-3/TRBV12-4
TGTGCCAGCAGCCAAGGGTTCCGGGGGGGGCGTAAGGTGGGTTCTGGGGCCAACGTCCTGACTTTC,CASSQGFRGGRKVGSGANVLTF,TRBD2,TRBJ2-6,once,TRBV3-1/TRBV3-2
TGTGCCAGCAGCTTTGGGCTAGCGGTCACAGATACGCAGTATTTT,CASSFGLAVTDTQYF,TRBD2,TRBJ2-3,-,TRBV7-6
TGTGCCAGTACCCGCCCAACAGGGGTCAACACTGAAGCTTTCTTT,CASTRPTGVNTEAFF,TRBD1,TRBJ1-1,-,TRBV19
TGCGCCAGCAGCTTGCGACAGGGAGCGGGCCTCGGTGATACGCAGTATTTT,CASSLRQGAGLGDTQYF,-,TRBJ2-3,-,TRBV5-1
TGTGCCAGCAGCCCGCAGACCCACTATGGCTACACCTTC,CASSPQTHYGYTF,-,TRBJ1-2,-,TRBV7-9
TGTGCCAGCAGCTTGGAACGGATCCCTGAAGCTTTCTTT,CASSLERIPEAFF,-,TRBJ1-1,-,TRBV5-6
TGCGCCAGCAGCCCCCGAGGAGGGCCGCTGGTGGAAGCTTTCTTT,CASSPRGGPLVEAFF,-,TRBJ1-1,-,TRBV5-1
TGCGCCAGCAGCACTAAGGGGGGCGCGGACACTGAAGCTTTCTTT,CASSTKGGADTEAFF,-,TRBJ1-1,-,TRBV5-1
TGTGCCAGCAGCTCTAGACACCACTCTGGAAACACCATATATTTT,CASSSRHHSGNTIYF,-,TRBJ1-3,-,TRBV9
TGTGCCAGCAGCCCGGGACTAGCTAACGATGAGCAGTTCTTC,CASSPGLANDEQFF,TRBD2,TRBJ2-1,-,TRBV4-2
TGTGCCAGCAGCGGCGTCAGGAGGGATCGCCCCGCAGATACGCAGTATTTT,CASSGVRRDRPADTQYF,-,TRBJ2-3,-,TRBV7-9
TGTGCCAGCAGTGAAGTGATGAAAAGCAGAGAGCAGTACTTC,CASSEVMKSREQYF,-,TRBJ2-7,-,TRBV2
TGTGCCAGCAGCCCGGAGGGGGCGGGCGGCTACACCTTC,CASSPEGAGGYTF,TRBD1,TRBJ1-2,-,TRBV3-1/TRBV3-2
TGTGCCAGCAGCACCCGGGAGACCGGGGAGCTGTTTTTT,CASSTRETGELFF,-,TRBJ2-2,-,TRBV7-3
TGCGCCAGCAGCTTGGGGCTAGCGGGGGGAGGAAATACGCAGTATTTT,CASSLGLAGGGNTQYF,TRBD2,TRBJ2-3,-,TRBV5-1
TGCAGCGTTGACAGCTACCAAGAGACCCAGTACTTC,CSVDSYQETQYF,-,TRBJ2-5,-,TRBV29-1
TGTGCCAGCAGACGGACGGGCATGAACACTGAAGCTTTCTTT,CASRRTGMNTEAFF,-,TRBJ1-1,-,TRBV6-5
TGTGCCAGCAGCCCGCGACAGGGCTCCCTAGGATCACCCCTCCACTTT,CASSPRQGSLGSPLHF,TRBD1,TRBJ1-6,-,TRBV7-2
TGTGCCAGCAGCCCCCAAACCGGGACAGAACACTACGAGCAGTACTTC,CASSPQTGTEHYEQYF,TRBD1,TRBJ2-7,-,TRBV9
TGTGCCAGCAGTTCGGGCCTTGGGGGCGCAGAGACCCAGTACTTC,CASSSGLGGAETQYF,-,TRBJ2-5,-,TRBV6-2/TRBV6-3